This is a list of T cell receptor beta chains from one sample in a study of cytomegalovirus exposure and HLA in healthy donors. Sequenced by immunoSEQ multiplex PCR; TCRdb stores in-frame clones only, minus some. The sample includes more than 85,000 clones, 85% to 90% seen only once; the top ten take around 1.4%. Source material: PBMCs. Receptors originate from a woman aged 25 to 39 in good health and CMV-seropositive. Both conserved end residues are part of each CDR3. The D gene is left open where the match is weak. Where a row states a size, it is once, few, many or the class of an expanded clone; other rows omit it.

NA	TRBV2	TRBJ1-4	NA	CASSYGRGGRNEKLFF	TGTGCCAGCAGCTACGGCCGCGGGGGGAGGAATGAAAAACTGTTTTTT
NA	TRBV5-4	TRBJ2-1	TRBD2	CASSFEGLAGAVSFNEQFF	TGTGCCAGCAGCTTTGAAGGACTAGCGGGAGCCGTCTCATTCAATGAGCAGTTCTTC
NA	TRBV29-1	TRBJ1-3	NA	CSVALRGLGNTIYF	TGCAGCGTTGCGTTGCGGGGTTTGGGAAACACCATATATTTT
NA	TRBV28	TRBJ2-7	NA	CASSRAGPTSYEQYF	TGTGCCAGCAGTCGGGCGGGTCCAACCTCCTACGAGCAGTACTTC
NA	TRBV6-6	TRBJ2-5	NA	CASRRGAPQETQYF	TGTGCCAGCAGACGGGGGGCCCCACAAGAGACCCAGTACTTC
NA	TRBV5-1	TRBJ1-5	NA	CASARLTGEKNQPQHF	TGCGCCAGCGCGCGTTTGACAGGAGAAAAGAATCAGCCCCAGCATTTT
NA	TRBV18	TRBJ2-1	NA	CASSPRGSDEQFF	TGTGCCAGCTCACCTCGAGGTTCCGATGAGCAGTTCTTC
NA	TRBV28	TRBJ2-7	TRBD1	CASSSNRGRSYEQYF	TGTGCCAGCAGTTCGAACAGGGGACGCTCCTACGAGCAGTACTTC
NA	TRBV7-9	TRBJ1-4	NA	CASSLAHGGANEKLFF	TGTGCCAGCAGCTTAGCCCACGGTGGGGCAAATGAAAAACTGTTTTTT
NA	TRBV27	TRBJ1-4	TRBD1	CASSRSQGTGLEKLFF	TGTGCCAGCAGTCGATCGCAAGGGACAGGACTCGAAAAACTGTTTTTT
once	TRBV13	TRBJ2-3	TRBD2	CASSSPTSGRTDTQYF	TGTGCCAGCAGCTCACCCACTAGCGGGAGGACAGATACGCAGTATTTT
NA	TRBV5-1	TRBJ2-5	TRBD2	CASSLEGSPGGETQYF	TGCGCCAGCAGCTTGGAAGGCAGTCCGGGAGGGGAGACCCAGTACTTC
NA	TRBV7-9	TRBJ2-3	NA	CASSFWTTTDTQYF	TGTGCCAGCAGCTTTTGGACTACAACAGATACGCAGTATTTT
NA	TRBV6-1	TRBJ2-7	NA	CASSPREATVNEQYF	TGTGCCAGCAGCCCCAGGGAGGCGACAGTCAACGAGCAGTACTTC
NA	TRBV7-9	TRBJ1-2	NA	CASSPAGVNYGYTF	TGTGCCAGCAGCCCCGCCGGAGTTAACTATGGCTACACCTTC
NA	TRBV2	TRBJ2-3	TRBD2	CASSERVAGSTDTQYF	TGTGCCAGCAGTGAAAGGGTAGCGGGAAGCACAGATACGCAGTATTTT
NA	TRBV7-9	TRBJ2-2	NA	CASSLQGETGELFF	TGTGCCAGCAGCTTGCAGGGTGAAACCGGGGAGCTGTTTTTT
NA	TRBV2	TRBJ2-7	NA	CASSDTTEQYF	TGTGCCAGCAGTGATACTACGGAGCAGTACTTC
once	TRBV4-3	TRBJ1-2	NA	CASSQDSYGYTF	TGCGCCAGCAGCCAAGATAGCTATGGCTACACCTTC
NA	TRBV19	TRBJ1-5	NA	CASSIDLGGARQPQHF	TGTGCCAGTAGTATAGATCTAGGGGGGGCAAGGCAGCCCCAGCATTTT
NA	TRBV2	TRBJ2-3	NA	CASSLGATDTQYF	TGTGCCAGCAGTTTAGGGGCCACAGATACGCAGTATTTT
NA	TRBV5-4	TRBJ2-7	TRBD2	CASSLGLAGYREQYF	TGTGCCAGCAGCTTGGGACTAGCGGGATATCGCGAGCAGTACTTC
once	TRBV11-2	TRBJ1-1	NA	CASSSHYGGKTEAFF	TGTGCCAGCAGCTCACATTATGGGGGGAAGACTGAAGCTTTCTTT
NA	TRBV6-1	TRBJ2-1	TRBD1	CASRGQVNNNEQFF	TGTGCCAGCAGAGGACAGGTAAATAACAATGAGCAGTTCTTC
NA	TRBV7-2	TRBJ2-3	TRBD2	CASTDSGVGTDTQYF	TGTGCCTCGACCGATAGCGGGGTGGGCACAGATACGCAGTATTTT
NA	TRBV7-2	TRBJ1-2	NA	CASSRGQTGYTF	TGTGCCAGCAGCAGGGGACAAACAGGCTACACCTTC
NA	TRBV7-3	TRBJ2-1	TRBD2	CASSLQLAGEYNEQFF	TGTGCCAGCAGCTTACAACTAGCGGGGGAATACAATGAGCAGTTCTTC
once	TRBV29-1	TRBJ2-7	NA	CSVGGGILDEQYF	TGCAGCGTTGGAGGAGGGATTTTGGACGAGCAGTACTTC
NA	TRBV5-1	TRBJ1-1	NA	CASSLGRGTEAFF	TGCGCCAGCAGCTTGGGCAGAGGGACTGAAGCTTTCTTT
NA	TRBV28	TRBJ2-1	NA	CASAPAGNEQFF	TGTGCCAGCGCCCCGGCGGGAAATGAGCAGTTCTTC
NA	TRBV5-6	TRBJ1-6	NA	CASSSGVSSYNSPLHF	TGTGCCAGCAGCTCGGGAGTTAGCTCCTATAATTCACCCCTCCACTTT
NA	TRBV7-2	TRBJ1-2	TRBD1	CASSSTGFYYGYTF	TGTGCCAGCAGCTCGACAGGGTTTTACTATGGCTACACCTTC
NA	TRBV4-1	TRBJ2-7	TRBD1	CASSQERQGYEQYF	TGCGCCAGCAGCCAGGAAAGACAGGGCTACGAGCAGTACTTC
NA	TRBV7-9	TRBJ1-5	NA	CASSPPPQGIKSNQPQHF	TGTGCCAGCAGCCCTCCTCCACAGGGAATTAAGAGCAATCAGCCCCAGCATTTT
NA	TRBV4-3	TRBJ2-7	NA	CASSQALFYEQYF	TGCGCCAGCAGCCAAGCCTTGTTCTACGAGCAGTACTTC
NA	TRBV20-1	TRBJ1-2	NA	CSAPDGGGYTF	TGCAGTGCGCCCGACGGGGGTGGCTACACCTTC
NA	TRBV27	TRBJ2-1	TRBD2	CASSRSGTSGGHSNEQFF	TGTGCCAGCAGCCGCTCCGGGACTAGCGGGGGGCACAGCAATGAGCAGTTCTTC
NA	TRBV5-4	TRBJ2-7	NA	CASSAGTLSSYEQYF	TGTGCCAGCAGCGCAGGGACTTTAAGCTCCTACGAGCAGTACTTC
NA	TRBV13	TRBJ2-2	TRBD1	CASSLRGQGNTGELFF	TGTGCCAGCAGCTTAAGGGGACAGGGGAACACCGGGGAGCTGTTTTTT
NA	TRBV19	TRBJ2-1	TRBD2	CASTATSGRYNEQFF	TGTGCCAGTACCGCGACTAGCGGGAGGTACAATGAGCAGTTCTTC